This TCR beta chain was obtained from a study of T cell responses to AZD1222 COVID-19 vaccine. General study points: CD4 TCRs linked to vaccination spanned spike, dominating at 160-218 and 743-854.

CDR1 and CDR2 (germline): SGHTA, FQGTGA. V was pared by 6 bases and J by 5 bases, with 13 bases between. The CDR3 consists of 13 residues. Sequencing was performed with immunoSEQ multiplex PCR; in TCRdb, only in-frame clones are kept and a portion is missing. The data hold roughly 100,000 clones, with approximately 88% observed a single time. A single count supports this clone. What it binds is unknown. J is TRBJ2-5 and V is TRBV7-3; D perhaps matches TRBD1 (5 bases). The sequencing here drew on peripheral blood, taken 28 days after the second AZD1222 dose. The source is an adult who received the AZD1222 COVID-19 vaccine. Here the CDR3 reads CASSPTGRETQYF. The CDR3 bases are TGTGCCAGCAGTCCAACAGGTCGGGAGACCCAGTACTTC.